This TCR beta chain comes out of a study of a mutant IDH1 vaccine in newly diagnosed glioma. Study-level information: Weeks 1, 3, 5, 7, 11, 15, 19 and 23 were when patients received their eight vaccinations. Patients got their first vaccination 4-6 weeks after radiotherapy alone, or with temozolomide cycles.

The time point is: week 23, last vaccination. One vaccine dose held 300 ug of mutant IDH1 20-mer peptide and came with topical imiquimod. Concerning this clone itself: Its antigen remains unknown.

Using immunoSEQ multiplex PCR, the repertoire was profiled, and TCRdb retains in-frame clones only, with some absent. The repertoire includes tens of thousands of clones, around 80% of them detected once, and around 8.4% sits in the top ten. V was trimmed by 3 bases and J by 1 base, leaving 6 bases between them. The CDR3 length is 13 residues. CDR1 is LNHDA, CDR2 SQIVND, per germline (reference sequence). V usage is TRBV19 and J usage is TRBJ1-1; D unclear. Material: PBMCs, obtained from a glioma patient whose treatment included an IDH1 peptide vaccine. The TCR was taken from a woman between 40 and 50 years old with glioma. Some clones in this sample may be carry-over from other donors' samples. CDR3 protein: CASSIRENTEAFF. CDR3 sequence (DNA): TGTGCCAGTAGTATTAGGGAGAACACTGAAGCTTTCTTT.